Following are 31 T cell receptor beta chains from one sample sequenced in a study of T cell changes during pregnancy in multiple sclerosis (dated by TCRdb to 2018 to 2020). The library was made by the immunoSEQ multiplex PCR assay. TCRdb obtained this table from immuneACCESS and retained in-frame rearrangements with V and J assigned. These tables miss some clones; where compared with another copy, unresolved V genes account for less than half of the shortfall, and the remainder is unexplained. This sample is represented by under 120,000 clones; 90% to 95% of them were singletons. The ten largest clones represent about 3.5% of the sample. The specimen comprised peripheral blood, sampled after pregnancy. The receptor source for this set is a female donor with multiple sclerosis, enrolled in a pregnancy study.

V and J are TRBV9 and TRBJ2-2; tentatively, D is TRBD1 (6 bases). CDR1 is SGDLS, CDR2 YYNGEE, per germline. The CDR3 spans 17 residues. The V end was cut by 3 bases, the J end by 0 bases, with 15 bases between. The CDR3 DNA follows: TGTGCCAGCAGCGCCCCCAGGGACACCGCGAACACCGGGGAGCTGTTTTTT. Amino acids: CASSAPRDTANTGELFF.

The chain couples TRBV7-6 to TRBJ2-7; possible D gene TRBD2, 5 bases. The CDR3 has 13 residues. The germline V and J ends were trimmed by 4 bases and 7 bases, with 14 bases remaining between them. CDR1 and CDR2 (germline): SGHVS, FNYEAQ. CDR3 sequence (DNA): TGTGCCAGCAGCTGGCATGAGGGCGGGGAGCAGTACTTC. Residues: CASSWHEGGEQYF.

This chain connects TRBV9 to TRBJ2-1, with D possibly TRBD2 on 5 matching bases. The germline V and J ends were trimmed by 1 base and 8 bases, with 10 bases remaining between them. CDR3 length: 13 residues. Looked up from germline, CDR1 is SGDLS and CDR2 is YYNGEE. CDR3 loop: CASSVNPGDEQFF. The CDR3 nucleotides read TGTGCCAGCAGCGTAAATCCCGGGGATGAGCAGTTCTTC.

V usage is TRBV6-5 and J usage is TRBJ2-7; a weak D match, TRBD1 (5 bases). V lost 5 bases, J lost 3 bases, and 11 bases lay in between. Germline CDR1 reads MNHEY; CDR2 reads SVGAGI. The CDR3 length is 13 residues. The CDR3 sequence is CASSTSGYYEQYF. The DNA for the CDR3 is TGTGCCAGCAGTACTTCAGGGTACTACGAGCAGTACTTC.

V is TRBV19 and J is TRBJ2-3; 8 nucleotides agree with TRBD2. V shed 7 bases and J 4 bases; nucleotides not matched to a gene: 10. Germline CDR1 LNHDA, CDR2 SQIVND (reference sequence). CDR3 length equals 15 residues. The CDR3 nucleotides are TGTGCCAGTAAGCCCATGGCGGGGGGCGCAGATACGCAGTATTTT. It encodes CASKPMAGGADTQYF.

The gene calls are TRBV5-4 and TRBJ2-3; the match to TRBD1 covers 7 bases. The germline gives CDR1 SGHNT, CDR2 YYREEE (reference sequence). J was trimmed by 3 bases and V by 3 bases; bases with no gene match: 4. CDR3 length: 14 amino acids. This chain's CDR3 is CASSWGQQTDTQYF. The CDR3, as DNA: TGTGCCAGCAGCTGGGGACAGCAAACAGATACGCAGTATTTT.

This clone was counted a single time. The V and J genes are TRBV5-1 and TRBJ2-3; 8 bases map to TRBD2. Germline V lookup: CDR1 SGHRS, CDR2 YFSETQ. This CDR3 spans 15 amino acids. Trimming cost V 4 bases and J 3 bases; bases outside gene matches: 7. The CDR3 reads CASSAATSDTDTQYF. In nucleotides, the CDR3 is TGCGCCAGCAGCGCCGCGACTAGCGATACAGATACGCAGTATTTT.

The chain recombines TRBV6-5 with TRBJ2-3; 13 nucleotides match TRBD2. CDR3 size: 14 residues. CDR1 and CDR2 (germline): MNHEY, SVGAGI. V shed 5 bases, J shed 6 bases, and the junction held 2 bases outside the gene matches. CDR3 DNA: TGTGCCAGCAGTGGACTAGCGGGGGTGGATACGCAGTATTTT. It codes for CASSGLAGVDTQYF.

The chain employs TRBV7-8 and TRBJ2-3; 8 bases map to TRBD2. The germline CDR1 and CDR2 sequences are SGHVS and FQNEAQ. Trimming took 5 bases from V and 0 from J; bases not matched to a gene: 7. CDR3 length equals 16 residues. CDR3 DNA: TGTGCCAGCAGCACCCGGGGGGGCTCTAGCACAGATACGCAGTATTTT. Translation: CASSTRGGSSTDTQYF. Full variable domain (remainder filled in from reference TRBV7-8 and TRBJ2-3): GAGVSQSPRYKVAKRGQDVALRCDPISGHVSLFWYQQALGQGPEFLTYFQNEAQLDKSGLPSDRFFAERPEGSVSTLKIQRTQQEDSAVYLCASSTRGGSSTDTQYFGPGTRLTVL.

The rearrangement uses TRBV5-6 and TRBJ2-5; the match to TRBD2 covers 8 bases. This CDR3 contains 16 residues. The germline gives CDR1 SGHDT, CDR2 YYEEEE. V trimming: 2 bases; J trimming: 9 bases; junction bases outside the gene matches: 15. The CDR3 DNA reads TGTGCCAGCAGCTTTCCGGCGGGGGGCCTTCCCATTTCCCAGTACTTC. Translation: CASSFPAGGLPISQYF.

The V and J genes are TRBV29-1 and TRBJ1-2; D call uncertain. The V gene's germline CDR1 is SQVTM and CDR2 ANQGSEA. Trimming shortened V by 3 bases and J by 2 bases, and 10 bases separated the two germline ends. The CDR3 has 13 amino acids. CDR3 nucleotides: TGCAGCGTTGACGACACCAGCAACTATGGCTACACCTTC. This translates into CSVDDTSNYGYTF.

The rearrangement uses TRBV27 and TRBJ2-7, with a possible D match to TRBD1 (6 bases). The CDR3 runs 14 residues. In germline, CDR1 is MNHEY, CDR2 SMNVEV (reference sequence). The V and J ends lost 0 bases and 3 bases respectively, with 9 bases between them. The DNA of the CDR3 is TGTGCCAGCAGTTTATCGGGGGCCTTCTACGAGCAGTACTTC. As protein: CASSLSGAFYEQYF.

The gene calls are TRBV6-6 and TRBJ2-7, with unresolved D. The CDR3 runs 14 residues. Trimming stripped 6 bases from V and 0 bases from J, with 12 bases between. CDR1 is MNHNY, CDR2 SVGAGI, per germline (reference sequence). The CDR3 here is CASRLGSLSYEQYF. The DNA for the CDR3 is TGTGCCAGCAGATTGGGCAGTCTCTCCTACGAGCAGTACTTC.

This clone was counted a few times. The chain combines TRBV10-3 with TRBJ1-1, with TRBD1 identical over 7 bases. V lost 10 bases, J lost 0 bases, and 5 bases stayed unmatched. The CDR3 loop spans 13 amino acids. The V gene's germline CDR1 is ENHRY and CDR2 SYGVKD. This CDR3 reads CATRQGLNTEAFF. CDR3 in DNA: TGTGCCACCCGACAGGGCTTGAACACTGAAGCTTTCTTT.

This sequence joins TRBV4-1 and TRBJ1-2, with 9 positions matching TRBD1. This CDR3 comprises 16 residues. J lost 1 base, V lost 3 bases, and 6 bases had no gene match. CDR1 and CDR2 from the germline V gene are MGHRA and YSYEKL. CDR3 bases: TGCGCCAGCAGCCACGACGGACAGGGGATTAACTATGGCTACACCTTC. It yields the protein CASSHDGQGINYGYTF.

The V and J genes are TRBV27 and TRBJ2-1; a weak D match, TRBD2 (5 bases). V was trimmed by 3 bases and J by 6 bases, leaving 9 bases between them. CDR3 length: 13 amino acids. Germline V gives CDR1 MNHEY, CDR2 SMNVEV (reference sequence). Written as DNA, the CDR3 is TGTGCCAGCAGTTTCTCGGGGAGCAATGAGCAGTTCTTC. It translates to CASSFSGSNEQFF.

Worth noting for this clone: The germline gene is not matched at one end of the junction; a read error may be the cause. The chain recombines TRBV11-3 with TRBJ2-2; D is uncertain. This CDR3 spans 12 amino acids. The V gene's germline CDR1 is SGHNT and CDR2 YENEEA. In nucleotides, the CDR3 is TGTGCCAGCAGCATAGACGCCGGGGAGCTGTTTTTT. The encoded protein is CASSIDAGELFF. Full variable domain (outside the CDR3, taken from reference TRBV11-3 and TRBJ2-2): EAGVVQSPRYKIIEKKQPVAFWCNPISGHNTLYWYLQNLGQGPELLIRYENEEAVDDSQLPKDRFSAERLKGVDSTLKIQPAELGDSAVYLCASSIDAGELFFGEGSRLTVL.

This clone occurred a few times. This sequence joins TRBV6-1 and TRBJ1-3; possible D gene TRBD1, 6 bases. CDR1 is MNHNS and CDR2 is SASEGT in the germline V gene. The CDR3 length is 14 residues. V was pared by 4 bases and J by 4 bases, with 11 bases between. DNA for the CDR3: TGTGCCAGCAGTGCCGCGACAGGAGGAAACACCATATATTTT. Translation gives CASSAATGGNTIYF.

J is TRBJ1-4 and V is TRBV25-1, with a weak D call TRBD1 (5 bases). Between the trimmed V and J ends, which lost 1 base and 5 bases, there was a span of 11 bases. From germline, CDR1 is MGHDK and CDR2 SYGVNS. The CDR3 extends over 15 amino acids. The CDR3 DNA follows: TGTGCCAGCAGTGAATTCGGGGGGAGAAATGAAAAACTGTTTTTT. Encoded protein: CASSEFGGRNEKLFF.

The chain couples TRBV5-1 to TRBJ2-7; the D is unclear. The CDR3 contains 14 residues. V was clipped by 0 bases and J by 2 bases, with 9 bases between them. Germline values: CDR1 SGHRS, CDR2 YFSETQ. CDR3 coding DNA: TGCGCCAGCAGCTTGGTGGCGGATACCTACGAGCAGTACTTC. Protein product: CASSLVADTYEQYF.

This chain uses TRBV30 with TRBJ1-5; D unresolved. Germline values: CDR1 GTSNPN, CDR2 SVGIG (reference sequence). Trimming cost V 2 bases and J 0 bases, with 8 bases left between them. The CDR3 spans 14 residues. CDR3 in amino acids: CAWSSGISNQPQHF. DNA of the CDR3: TGTGCCTGGAGTTCGGGGATTAGCAATCAGCCCCAGCATTTT.

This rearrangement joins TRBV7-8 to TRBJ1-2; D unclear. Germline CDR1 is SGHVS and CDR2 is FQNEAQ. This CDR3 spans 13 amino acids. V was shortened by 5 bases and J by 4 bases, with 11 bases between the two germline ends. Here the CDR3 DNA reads TGTGCCAGCAGCCCCGATCACACCTATGGCTACACCTTC. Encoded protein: CASSPDHTYGYTF.

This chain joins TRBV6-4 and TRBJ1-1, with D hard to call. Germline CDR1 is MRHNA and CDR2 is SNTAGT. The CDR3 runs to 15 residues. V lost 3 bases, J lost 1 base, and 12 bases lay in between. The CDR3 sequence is CASSENAAGNTEAFF. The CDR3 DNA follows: TGTGCCAGCAGTGAGAACGCTGCAGGGAACACTGAAGCTTTCTTT.

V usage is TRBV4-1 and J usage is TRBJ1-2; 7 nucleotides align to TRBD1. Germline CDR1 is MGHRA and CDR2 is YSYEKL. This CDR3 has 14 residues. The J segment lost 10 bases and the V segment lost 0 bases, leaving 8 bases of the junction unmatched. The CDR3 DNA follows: TGCGCCAGCAGCCAAGATAAATTGGACAGGACCTACACCTTC. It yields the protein CASSQDKLDRTYTF.

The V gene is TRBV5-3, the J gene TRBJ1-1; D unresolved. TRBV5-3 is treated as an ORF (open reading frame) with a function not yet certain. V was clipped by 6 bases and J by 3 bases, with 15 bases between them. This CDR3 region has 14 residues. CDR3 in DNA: TGTGCCAGAAAGGATTACGGGGAGGACACTGAAGCTTTCTTT. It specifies CARKDYGEDTEAFF.

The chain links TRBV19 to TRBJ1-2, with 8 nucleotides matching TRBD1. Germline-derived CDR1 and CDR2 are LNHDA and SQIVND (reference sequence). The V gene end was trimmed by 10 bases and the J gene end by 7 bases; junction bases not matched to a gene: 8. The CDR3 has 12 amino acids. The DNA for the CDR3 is TGTGCCATCACGGGACAGGAGGGTGGCTACACCTTC. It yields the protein CAITGQEGGYTF.

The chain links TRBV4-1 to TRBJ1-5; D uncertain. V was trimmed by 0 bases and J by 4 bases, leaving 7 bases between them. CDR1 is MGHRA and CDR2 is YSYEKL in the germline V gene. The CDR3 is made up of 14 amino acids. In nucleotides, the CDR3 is TGCGCCAGCAGCCAAGATATTGTGAATCAGCCCCAGCATTTT. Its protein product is CASSQDIVNQPQHF.

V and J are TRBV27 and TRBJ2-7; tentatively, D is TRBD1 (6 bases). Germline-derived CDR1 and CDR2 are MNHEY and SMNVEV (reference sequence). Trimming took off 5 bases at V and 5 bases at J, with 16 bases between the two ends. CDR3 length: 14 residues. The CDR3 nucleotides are TGTGCCAGCAGTCCCGGACAGTTAGGCCACGAGCAGTACTTC. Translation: CASSPGQLGHEQYF.

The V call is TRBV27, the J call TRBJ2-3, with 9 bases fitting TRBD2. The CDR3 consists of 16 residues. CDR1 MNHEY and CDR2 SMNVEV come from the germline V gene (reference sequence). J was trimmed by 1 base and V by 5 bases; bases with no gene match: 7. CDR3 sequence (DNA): TGTGCCAGCAGTGTCCTGACTAGCGGCCGCACAGATACGCAGTATTTT. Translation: CASSVLTSGRTDTQYF.

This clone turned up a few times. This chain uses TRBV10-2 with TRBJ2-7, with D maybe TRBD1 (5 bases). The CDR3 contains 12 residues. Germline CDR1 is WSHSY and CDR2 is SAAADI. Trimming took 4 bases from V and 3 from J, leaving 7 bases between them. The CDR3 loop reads CASSGGLYEQYF. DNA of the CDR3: TGCGCCAGCAGTGGGGGCCTCTACGAGCAGTACTTC.

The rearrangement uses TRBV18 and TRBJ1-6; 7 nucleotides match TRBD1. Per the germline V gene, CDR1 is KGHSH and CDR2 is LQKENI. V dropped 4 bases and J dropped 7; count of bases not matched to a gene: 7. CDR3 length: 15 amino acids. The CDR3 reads CASSQPGQTNSPLHF. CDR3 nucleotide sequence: TGTGCCAGCTCACAACCGGGACAGACCAATTCACCCCTCCACTTT.